Listed below are T cell receptor beta chains from one sample, sequenced in a study of T-cell reconstitution after alpha-beta-depleted transplantation in children. MiXCR, applied by TCRdb to the PCR reads, yields one record per CDR3 protein. The sample includes 450,000 to 600,000 distinct CDR3 sequences, 10% to 15% of them seen just once. Sequencing was performed on PBMCs, mostly from graft donor cells, taken 360 days after TCRalphabeta/CD19-depleted stem cell transplant. All receptors come from a male patient between 10 and 17 years old who had a stem cell transplant for acute myeloid leukemia, so the T cells may come from the graft donor. CDR3s include the opening cysteine and the closing phenylalanine or tryptophan. Fields, in order: clone size, V gene, J gene, CDR3 protein. Size is stated for part of the rows, as once, few or many counts, or as a class when the clone is expanded.

clone size: NA; V gene: TRBV20-1; J gene: TRBJ2-1; CDR3 protein: CSAGTSGRYSSYNEQFF
clone size: few; V gene: TRBV20-1; J gene: TRBJ1-6; CDR3 protein: CSAREGGGNSPLHF
clone size: once; V gene: TRBV11-2; J gene: TRBJ2-3; CDR3 protein: CASSLEGPAGAGSNTQYF
clone size: few; V gene: TRBV20-1; J gene: TRBJ2-5; CDR3 protein: CSAGLAGQKETQYF
clone size: few; V gene: TRBV28; J gene: TRBJ2-1; CDR3 protein: CASSFRREVAYNEQFF
clone size: NA; V gene: TRBV7-7; J gene: TRBJ2-5; CDR3 protein: CASSGTGIRQETQYF
clone size: NA; V gene: TRBV18; J gene: TRBJ1-2; CDR3 protein: CASSPSGQGLYGYTF
clone size: many; V gene: TRBV29-1; J gene: TRBJ2-4; CDR3 protein: CSVGQGAKNIQYF
clone size: few; V gene: TRBV28; J gene: TRBJ2-7; CDR3 protein: CASRGTGRGSYEQYF
clone size: NA; V gene: TRBV12-3/TRBV12-4; J gene: TRBJ2-7; CDR3 protein: CASSLSTTSYEQYF
clone size: NA; V gene: TRBV20-1; J gene: TRBJ2-1; CDR3 protein: CSAGRDENNEQFF
clone size: many; V gene: TRBV7-2; J gene: TRBJ2-3; CDR3 protein: CASVQGWPDTQYF